This TCR beta chain was obtained from a study of shared clonotypes between healthy human individuals. Profiling relied on immunoSEQ multiplex PCR, and the TCRdb table lists in-frame clones only, not all of them. In the table there are millions of clones, 85% to 95% of which are singletons. The CDR3 extends over 20 amino acids. Source material: naive CD4+ T cells sorted from blood. The subset denotes: CD45RA+ positively selected. The chain carries TRBV21-1 and TRBJ2-7. TRBV21-1 is tagged as a pseudogene. The receptor was derived from a man between 18 and 29 years old in good health. The CDR3 DNA reads as TGTGCCAGCAGCAAATGGGGAGAATTAAGGGGCAACGGTCCCGGCGCCGAGCAGTACTTC. Translating it yields CASSKWGELRGNGPGAEQYF.